The clone carrying this TCR beta chain was counted at least ten times. The target antigen is unknown. Germline values: CDR1 SGHNT, CDR2 YENEEA. Trimming stripped 2 bases from V and 3 bases from J, with 11 bases between. The CDR3 has 15 residues. These data come from a study of T cells in Graves' hyperthyroidism and ophthalmopathy. Study as a whole: Peripheral blood was drawn at first diagnosis, prior to all treatment.

Ophthalmopathy patients had moderate-to-severe active disease, CAS ≥3, NOSPECS ≥4, and disease duration under 3 months. Diagnostic assessment was based on clinical symptoms, serum thyroxine and TRAb, thyroid ultrasound and orbital computed tomography. Study observations and caveats: Within blood appeared most thyroid clonotypes that had expanded above 0.001.

Amplification of TCR beta CDR3 regions was performed using RNA transcripts as template. The HTBI primer set served for first-round RT-PCR of the TCR CDR3. A single record per CDR3 protein comes from TCRdb applying MiXCR to the multiplex PCR reads. Counted here are 500,000 to 800,000 distinct CDR3 sequences, more than 12% occurring once; the ten biggest clones make up around 13%. This TCR derives from a woman between 45 and 60 years old with Graves' ophthalmopathy. The sequenced material came from blood. The chain links TRBV11-3 to TRBJ2-1; D is possibly TRBD2 (6 bases). The CDR3 region has the DNA TGTGCCAGCAGCTTAAGTCAGGGAGGCTACAATGAGCAGTTCTTC. This sequence encodes CASSLSQGGYNEQFF.